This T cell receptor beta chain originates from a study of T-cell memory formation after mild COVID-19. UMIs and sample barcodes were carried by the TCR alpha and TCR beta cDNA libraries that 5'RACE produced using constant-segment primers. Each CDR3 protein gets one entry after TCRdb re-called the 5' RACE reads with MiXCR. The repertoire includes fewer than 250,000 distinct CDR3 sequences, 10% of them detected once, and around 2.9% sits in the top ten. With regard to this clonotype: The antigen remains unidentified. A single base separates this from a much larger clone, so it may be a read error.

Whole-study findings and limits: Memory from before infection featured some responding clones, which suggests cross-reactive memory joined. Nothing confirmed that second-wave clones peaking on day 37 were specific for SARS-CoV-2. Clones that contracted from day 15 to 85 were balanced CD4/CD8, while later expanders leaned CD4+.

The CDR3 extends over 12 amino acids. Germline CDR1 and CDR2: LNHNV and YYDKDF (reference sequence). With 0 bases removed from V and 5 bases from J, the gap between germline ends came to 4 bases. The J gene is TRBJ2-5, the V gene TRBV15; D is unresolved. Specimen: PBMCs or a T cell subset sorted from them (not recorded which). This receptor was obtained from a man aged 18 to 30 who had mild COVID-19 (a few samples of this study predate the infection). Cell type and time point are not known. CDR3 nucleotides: TGTGCCACCAGCAGAGATATGGAGACCCAGTACTTC. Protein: CATSRDMETQYF.